This TCR beta chain was captured by sequencing in a study of Ad26.COV2.S vaccination and SARS-CoV-2 variants. Notes on the study in general: Vaccinated individuals (as opposed to placebo recipients) had higher spike-specific TCR breadth. Reportedly, spike-specific CD8+ and CD4+ T cell responses achieved substantial breadth once vaccination had taken place.

Treatment reported: about 20 received Ad26.COV2.S at low or high dose, single or two shots; about five received placebo; per-sample allocation not given. The study sampled participants on day 63 after the first vaccine or placebo injection. The sample came from a Boston adult aged 18-55 years. The CDR3 totals 15 residues. Germline values: CDR1 SGHNT, CDR2 YYREEE (reference sequence). Trimming pared 0 bases from V and 2 bases from J, leaving 12 bases between. Sequenced by immunoSEQ multiplex PCR; TCRdb stores in-frame clones only, minus some. The data hold approximately 360,000 clones, with 80% to 90% observed a single time. With respect to this clone: Its antigen is unknown.

This sequence joins TRBV5-4 and TRBJ2-7; possibly TRBD2 for D (5 bases). This receptor was obtained from a person aged 18-60 years who received the Ad26.COV2.S COVID-19 vaccine or a placebo. Specimen: peripheral blood, collected in a trial of Ad26.COV2.S vaccine versus placebo. DNA for the CDR3: TGTGCCAGCAGCTTGGGGAAGGCGGGTCCCTACGAGCAGTACTTC. Translated, it gives CASSLGKAGPYEQYF.